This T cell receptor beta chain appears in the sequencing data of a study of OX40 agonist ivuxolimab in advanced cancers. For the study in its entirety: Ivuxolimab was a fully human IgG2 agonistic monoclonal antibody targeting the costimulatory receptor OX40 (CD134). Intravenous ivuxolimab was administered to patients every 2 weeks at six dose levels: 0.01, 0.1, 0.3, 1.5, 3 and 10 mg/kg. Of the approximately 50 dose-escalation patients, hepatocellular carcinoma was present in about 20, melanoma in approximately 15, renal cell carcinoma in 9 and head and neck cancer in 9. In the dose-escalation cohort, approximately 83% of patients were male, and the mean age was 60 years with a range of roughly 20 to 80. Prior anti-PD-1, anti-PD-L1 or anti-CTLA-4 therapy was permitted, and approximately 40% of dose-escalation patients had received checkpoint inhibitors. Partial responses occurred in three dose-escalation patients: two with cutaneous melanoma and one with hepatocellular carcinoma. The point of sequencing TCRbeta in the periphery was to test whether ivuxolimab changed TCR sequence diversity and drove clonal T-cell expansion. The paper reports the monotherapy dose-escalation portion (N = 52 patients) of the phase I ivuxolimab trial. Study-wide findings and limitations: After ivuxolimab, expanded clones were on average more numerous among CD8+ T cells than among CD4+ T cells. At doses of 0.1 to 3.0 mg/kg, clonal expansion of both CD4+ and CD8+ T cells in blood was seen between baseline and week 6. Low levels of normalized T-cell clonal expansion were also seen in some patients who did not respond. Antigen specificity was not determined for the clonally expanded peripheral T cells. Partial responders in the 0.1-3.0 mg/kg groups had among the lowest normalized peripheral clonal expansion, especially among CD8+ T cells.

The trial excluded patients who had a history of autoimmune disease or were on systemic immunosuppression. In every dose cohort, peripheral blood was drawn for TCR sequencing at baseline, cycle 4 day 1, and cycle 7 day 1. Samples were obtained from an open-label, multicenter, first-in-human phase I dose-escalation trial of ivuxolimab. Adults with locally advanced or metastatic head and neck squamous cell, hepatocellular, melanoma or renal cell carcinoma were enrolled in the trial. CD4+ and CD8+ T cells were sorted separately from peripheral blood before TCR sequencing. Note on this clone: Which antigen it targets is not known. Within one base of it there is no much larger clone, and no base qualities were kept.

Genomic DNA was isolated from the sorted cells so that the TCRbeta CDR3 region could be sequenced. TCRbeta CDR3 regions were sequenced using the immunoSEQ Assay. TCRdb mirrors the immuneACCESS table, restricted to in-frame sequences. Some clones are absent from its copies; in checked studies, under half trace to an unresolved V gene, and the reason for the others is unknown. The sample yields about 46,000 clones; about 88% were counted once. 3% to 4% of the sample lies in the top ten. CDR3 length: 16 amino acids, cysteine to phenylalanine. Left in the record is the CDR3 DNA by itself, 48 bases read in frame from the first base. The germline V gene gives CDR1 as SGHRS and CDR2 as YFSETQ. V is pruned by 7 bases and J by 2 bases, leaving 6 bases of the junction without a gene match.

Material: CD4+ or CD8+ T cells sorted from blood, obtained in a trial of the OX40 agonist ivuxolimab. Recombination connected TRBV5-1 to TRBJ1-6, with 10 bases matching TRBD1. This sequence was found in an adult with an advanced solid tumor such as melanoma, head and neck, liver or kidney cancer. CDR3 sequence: CASGTGQGTYNSPLHF. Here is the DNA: TGCGCCAGCGGCACGGGACAGGGGACCTATAATTCACCCCTCCACTTT.